The 25 T cell receptor beta chains listed next were all sequenced from one sample in a study of control samples from healthy donors and cancer patients. Clones were read by immunoSEQ multiplex PCR, and TCRdb kept only the in-frame ones, dropping some. The data contain roughly 130,000 clones, about 91% of them singletons. What was sequenced was blood. Every receptor here comes from a young man in good health.

The rearrangement links TRBV3-1 (or the pseudogene TRBV3-2) to TRBJ2-5, with 7 bases aligning to TRBD2. Germline loops: CDR1 LGHDT, CDR2 YNNKEL (reference sequence). V shed 5 bases and J 5 bases; nucleotides not matched to a gene: 11. The CDR3 is 15 residues long. CDR3 nucleotide sequence: TGTGCCAGCAGCTCCACGGGGCAGGGAGGGGAGACCCAGTACTTC. Its protein product is CASSSTGQGGETQYF.

CDR3 sequence reads: CASSLGHGGTEAFF. DNA for the CDR3: TGTGCCAGCAGCTTAGGACATGGGGGGACTGAAGCTTTCTTT. The rearrangement uses TRBV5-5 and TRBJ1-1; weak D call: TRBD1 (5 bases). CDR3 size: 14 residues. Trimming left V 2 bases short and J 5 bases short, with 13 bases between. Germline V CDR1 and CDR2: SGHKS, YYEKEE (reference sequence). Filled out from reference TRBV5-5 and TRBJ1-1, the complete variable domain reads DAGVTQSPTHLIKTRGQQVTLRCSPISGHKSVSWYQQVLGQGPQFIFQYYEKEERGRGNFPDRFSARQFPNYSSELNVNALLLGDSALYLCASSLGHGGTEAFFGQGTRLTVV.

The chain is built from TRBV19 and TRBJ2-2; D perhaps matches TRBD2 (5 bases). The CDR3 totals 13 residues. V lost 5 bases to trimming and J lost 2 bases, with 6 bases between them. Germline V gene lookup returns CDR1 LNHDA and CDR2 SQIVND (reference sequence). CDR3 sequence reads: CASSEGNTGELFF. DNA for the CDR3: TGTGCCAGTAGTGAGGGAAACACCGGGGAGCTGTTTTTT.

This clone was seen only once. The J gene is TRBJ1-5, the V gene TRBV2; D is ambiguous. This CDR3 has 15 residues. The V end lost 7 bases, the J end lost 0 bases, and 13 bases lay between the germline ends. Germline V gives CDR1 SNHLY, CDR2 FYNNEI. The DNA for the CDR3 is TGTGCCAGCACCTTGGACGGTGATAGCAATCAGCCCCAGCATTTT. It codes for CASTLDGDSNQPQHF.

This clone was counted once. The chain links TRBV5-1 to TRBJ1-1; 10 bases are shared with TRBD1. Germline CDR1 is SGHRS and CDR2 is YFSETQ. This CDR3 has 13 amino acids. After removal of 4 bases from V and 8 bases from J, the junction contained 5 bases not matched to a gene. The CDR3 nucleotides read TGCGCCAGCAGCCAGGGACAGGGGAGGGAAGCTTTCTTT. Amino acid sequence: CASSQGQGREAFF.

V is TRBV15 and J is TRBJ2-1, with a weak D call TRBD2 (7 bases). Germline V gene data show CDR1 as LNHNV and CDR2 as YYDKDF (reference sequence). The V end was cut by 1 base, the J end by 4 bases, with 11 bases between. The CDR3 covers 15 residues. The CDR3 nucleotides are TGTGCCACCAGCAGAGCGGGGGGCGTTTACAATGAGCAGTTCTTC. Its protein product is CATSRAGGVYNEQFF. Supplemented by reference TRBV15 and TRBJ2-1, the full variable domain reads DAMVIQNPRYQVTQFGKPVTLSCSQTLNHNVMYWYQQKSSQAPKLLFHYYDKDFNNEADTPDNFQSRRPNTSFCFLDIRSPGLGDTAMYLCATSRAGGVYNEQFFGPGTRLTVL.

This chain joins TRBV5-6 and TRBJ1-1; D perhaps matches TRBD1 (5 bases). Germline CDR1 SGHDT, CDR2 YYEEEE. Deletions cut 2 bases from V and 0 bases from J, with 11 bases between. The CDR3 extends over 15 amino acids. CDR3 in amino acids: CASSLWQGMNTEAFF. The CDR3 DNA sequence: TGTGCCAGCAGCTTATGGCAGGGCATGAACACTGAAGCTTTCTTT.

V and J are TRBV10-3 and TRBJ2-1; 9 bases match TRBD1. The CDR3 runs to 19 residues. Trimming removed 3 bases from V and 0 bases from J; junction bases left unmatched: 12. From germline, CDR1 is ENHRY and CDR2 SYGVKD. The CDR3 DNA follows: TGTGCCATCAGTGACGGGACAGGGAAAGAACGGCTCTCCTACAATGAGCAGTTCTTC. It encodes CAISDGTGKERLSYNEQFF.

The V gene is TRBV3-1 (or the pseudogene TRBV3-2), the J gene TRBJ2-7; no reliable D call. Germline V CDR1 and CDR2: LGHDT, YNNKEL (reference sequence). V lost 2 bases and J 6 bases, leaving 17 bases between the germline ends. The length of the CDR3 is 15 residues. The CDR3 DNA is TGTGCCAGCAGCCAACATGGGATCGACGGTGGCGAGCAGTACTTC. Encoded protein: CASSQHGIDGGEQYF.

For this clone: This same CDR3 is encoded by further DNA sequences in the sample. The chain links TRBV19 to TRBJ2-3; D remains ambiguous. V lost 4 bases and J lost 4, with 12 bases in between. The CDR3 consists of 14 residues. The germline V gene encodes CDR1 LNHDA and CDR2 SQIVND (reference sequence). The CDR3 loop reads CASSTREDADTQYF. Here the CDR3 DNA reads TGTGCCAGTAGTACTAGAGAGGATGCAGATACGCAGTATTTT.

V gene TRBV10-2 combines with J gene TRBJ1-1; TRBD1 agrees at 7 bases. The germline gives CDR1 WSHSY, CDR2 SAAADI. The CDR3 totals 12 residues. Germline trimming cut 5 bases from V and 11 bases from J; bases unmatched to any gene: 8. The DNA for the CDR3 is TGCGCCAGCAGTATGGACAGGACCGTGGCTTTCTTT. Protein product: CASSMDRTVAFF.

The chain joins TRBV3-1 (or the pseudogene TRBV3-2) to TRBJ1-2; a possible D gene is TRBD1 (5 bases). V lost 0 bases to trimming and J lost 4 bases, with 12 bases between them. The CDR3 loop spans 15 amino acids. CDR1 and CDR2 (germline): LGHDT, YNNKEL (reference sequence). CDR3 loop: CASSQDGTGGYGYTF. CDR3 nucleotide sequence: TGTGCCAGCAGCCAAGATGGGACGGGAGGCTATGGCTACACCTTC.

V gene TRBV27 combines with J gene TRBJ2-3; TRBD2 matches at 10 bases. Germline assignment: CDR1 MNHEY and CDR2 SMNVEV (reference sequence). V lost 0 bases and J lost 4; bases outside the gene matches: 7. The CDR3 is made up of 17 amino acids. Here the CDR3 DNA reads TGTGCCAGCAGTTTATCACAGCGGGGGGGCAGCGCAGATACGCAGTATTTT. This sequence encodes CASSLSQRGGSADTQYF.

This clone came up once. This chain joins TRBV19 and TRBJ2-1; the match to TRBD2 covers 13 bases. Trimming cost V 4 bases and J 9 bases; bases outside gene matches: 9. Germline values: CDR1 LNHDA, CDR2 SQIVND (reference sequence). The CDR3 length is 16 residues. CDR3 loop: CASSTGTSGGAGEQFF. The CDR3 DNA sequence: TGTGCCAGTAGTACTGGAACTAGCGGGGGGGCCGGTGAGCAGTTCTTC.

The rearrangement uses TRBV27 and TRBJ1-1; 7 bases align to TRBD1. CDR3 size: 14 residues. Germline loops: CDR1 MNHEY, CDR2 SMNVEV (reference sequence). With 6 bases clipped from V and 3 bases from J, the junction kept 7 bases outside the gene matches. Here the CDR3 reads CASRRGGLDTEAFF. CDR3 nucleotides: TGTGCCAGCAGGAGAGGGGGCTTGGACACTGAAGCTTTCTTT.

V usage is TRBV12-3 or TRBV12-4 and J usage is TRBJ1-1; tentative D call: TRBD1 (6 bases). The CDR3 sequence is 12 residues long. Trimming pared 5 bases from V and 8 bases from J, leaving 12 bases between. The DNA of the CDR3 is TGTGCCAGCAGTCAGGGGTGGGAGGAAGCTTTCTTT. Residues: CASSQGWEEAFF.

The gene calls are TRBV5-1 and TRBJ1-1; TRBD1 aligns across 11 bases. The V gene end was trimmed by 4 bases and the J gene end by 9 bases; junction bases not matched to a gene: 8. Germline CDR1 reads SGHRS; CDR2 reads YFSETQ. The CDR3 is made up of 14 amino acids. CDR3 nucleotide sequence: TGCGCCAGCAGCCCGCCGGGACAGGGGGGCCAAGCTTTCTTT. It is translated as CASSPPGQGGQAFF.

The chain is built from TRBV5-4 and TRBJ1-2, with D possibly being TRBD1 (6 bases). This CDR3 has 13 residues. From germline, CDR1 is SGHNT and CDR2 YYREEE (reference sequence). V shed 3 bases and J shed 2 bases, with 8 bases lying between them. The CDR3 sequence: CASSWTENYGYTF. DNA of the CDR3: TGTGCCAGCAGCTGGACAGAAAACTATGGCTACACCTTC. Together with reference TRBV5-4 and TRBJ1-2, the CDR3 gives the full variable domain: ETGVTQSPTHLIKTRGQQVTLRCSSQSGHNTVSWYQQALGQGPQFIFQYYREEENGRGNFPPRFSGLQFPNYSSELNVNALELDDSALYLCASSWTENYGYTFGSGTRLTVV.

The J gene is TRBJ1-1, the V gene TRBV10-3; 7 bases align to TRBD1. There are 14 residues in the CDR3. V gave up 6 bases and J gave up 5 bases; unmatched junction bases: 9. Germline CDR1 and CDR2: ENHRY and SYGVKD. The CDR3, as DNA: TGTGCCATCAGAGGGGACAGCCATGGAACTGAAGCTTTCTTT. Translated: CAIRGDSHGTEAFF.

J is TRBJ1-4 and V is TRBV7-9; D remains ambiguous. The CDR3 has 17 residues. Trimming left V 0 bases short and J 8 bases short, with 19 bases between. In germline, CDR1 is SEHNR, CDR2 FQNEAQ (reference sequence). CDR3 sequence reads: CASSLATRSPYNEKLFF. DNA for the CDR3: TGTGCCAGCAGCTTAGCTACCAGGAGTCCCTATAACGAAAAACTGTTTTTT.

V and J are TRBV19 and TRBJ1-1; the match to TRBD1 covers 7 bases. Germline assignment: CDR1 LNHDA and CDR2 SQIVND (reference sequence). J was trimmed by 6 bases and V by 4 bases; bases with no gene match: 11. The CDR3 has 15 amino acids. For the CDR3, the DNA is TGTGCCAGTAGTACCAGACAGGGCGTCAGGGCTGAAGCTTTCTTT. Amino acid sequence: CASSTRQGVRAEAFF.

The chain joins TRBV7-8 to TRBJ1-5; D is ambiguous. V was clipped by 3 bases and J by 0 bases, with 15 bases between them. CDR3 length equals 17 residues. CDR1 SGHVS and CDR2 FQNEAQ come from the germline V gene. CDR3 DNA: TGTGCCAGCAGCTTGCACTTTCAACCAAATAGCAATCAGCCCCAGCATTTT. Residues: CASSLHFQPNSNQPQHF.

The rearrangement joins TRBV21-1 to TRBJ1-2. TRBV21-1 is reported as a pseudogene. The CDR3 totals 14 residues. This CDR3 reads CASHCPEVLYGYTF. The CDR3 nucleotides read TGTGCCAGCCATTGCCCGGAAGTACTCTATGGCTACACCTTC.

This chain joins TRBV11-2 and TRBJ2-5; no reliable D call. Germline-derived CDR1 and CDR2 are SGHAT and FQNNGV. This CDR3 is built from 11 residues. V shed 6 bases and J shed 2 bases, with 4 bases lying between them. The CDR3 coding sequence is TGTGCCAGCAGGCAGCAAGAGACCCAGTACTTC. This gives the protein CASRQQETQYF.

The rearrangement joins TRBV7-9 to TRBJ1-2; D gene ambiguous. Looked up from germline, CDR1 is SEHNR and CDR2 is FQNEAQ (reference sequence). V lost 5 bases and J lost 5, with 18 bases in between. This CDR3 region has 15 residues. Here the CDR3 DNA reads TGTGCCAGCAGCAAGACGGACCCTCCGGAATATGGCTACACCTTC. It yields the protein CASSKTDPPEYGYTF.